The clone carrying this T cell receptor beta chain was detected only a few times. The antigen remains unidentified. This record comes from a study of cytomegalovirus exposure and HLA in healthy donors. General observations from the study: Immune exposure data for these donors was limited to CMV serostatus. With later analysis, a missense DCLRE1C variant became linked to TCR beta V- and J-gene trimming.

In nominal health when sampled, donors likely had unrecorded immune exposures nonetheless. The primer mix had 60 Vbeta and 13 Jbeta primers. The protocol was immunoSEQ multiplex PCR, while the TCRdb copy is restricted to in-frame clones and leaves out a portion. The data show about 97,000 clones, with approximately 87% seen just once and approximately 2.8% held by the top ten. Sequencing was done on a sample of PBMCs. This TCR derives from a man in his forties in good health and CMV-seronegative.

Here the CDR3 reads CASSLASGGVQETQYF. The CDR3 bases are TGTGCCAGCAGCTTAGCGTCCGGGGGGGTCCAAGAGACCCAGTACTTC. The V and J genes are TRBV7-2 and TRBJ2-5; 8 bases map to TRBD2. The germline V gene encodes CDR1 SGHTA and CDR2 FQGNSA. This CDR3 is 16 amino acids long. V shed 0 bases and J 1 base; nucleotides not matched to a gene: 4.